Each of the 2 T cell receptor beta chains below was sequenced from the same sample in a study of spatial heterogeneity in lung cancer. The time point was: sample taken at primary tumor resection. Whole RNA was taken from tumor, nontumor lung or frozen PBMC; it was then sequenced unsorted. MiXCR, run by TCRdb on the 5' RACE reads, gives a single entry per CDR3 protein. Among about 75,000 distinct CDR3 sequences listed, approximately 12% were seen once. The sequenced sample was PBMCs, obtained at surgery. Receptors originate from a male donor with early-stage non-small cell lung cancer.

The CDR3 region is CSASRTSNEQFF. In DNA form, the CDR3 reads TGCAGTGCTAGTAGGACTTCCAATGAGCAGTTCTTC. The chain carries TRBV20-1 and TRBJ2-1, with a weak D call TRBD2 (5 bases). The CDR3 loop spans 12 amino acids. Germline V CDR1 and CDR2: DFQATT, SNEGSKA (reference sequence). The V end was cut by 3 bases, the J end by 6 bases, with 9 bases between.

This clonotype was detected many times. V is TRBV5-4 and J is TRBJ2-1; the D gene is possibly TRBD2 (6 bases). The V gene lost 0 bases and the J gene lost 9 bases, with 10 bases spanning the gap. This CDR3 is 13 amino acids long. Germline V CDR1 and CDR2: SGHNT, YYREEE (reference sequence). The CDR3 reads CASSLVRDFEQFF. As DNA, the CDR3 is TGTGCCAGCAGCTTGGTACGGGACTTTGAGCAGTTCTTC.